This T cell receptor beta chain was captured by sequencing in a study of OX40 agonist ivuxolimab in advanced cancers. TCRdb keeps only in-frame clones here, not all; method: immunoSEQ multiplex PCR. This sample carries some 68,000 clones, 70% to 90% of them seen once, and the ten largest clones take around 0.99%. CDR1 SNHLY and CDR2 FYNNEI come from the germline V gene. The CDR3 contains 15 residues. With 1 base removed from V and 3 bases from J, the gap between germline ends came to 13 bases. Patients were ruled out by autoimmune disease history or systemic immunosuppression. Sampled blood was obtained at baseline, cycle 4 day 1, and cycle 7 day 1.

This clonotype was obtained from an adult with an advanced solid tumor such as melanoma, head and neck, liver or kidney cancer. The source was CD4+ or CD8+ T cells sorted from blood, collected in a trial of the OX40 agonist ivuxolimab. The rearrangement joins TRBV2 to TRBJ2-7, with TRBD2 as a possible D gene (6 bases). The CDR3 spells CASSEGLAADYEQYF. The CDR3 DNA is TGTGCCAGCAGTGAAGGTTTAGCGGCCGACTACGAGCAGTACTTC.